The next 10 T cell receptor beta chains were all read from a single sample in a study of T cell repertoires in cytomegalovirus infection. Antigens for these TCRs are unknown. TCRdb independently ran MiXCR on the reads; one entry per CDR3 protein. Seen here are 550,000 to 850,000 distinct CDR3 sequences, roughly 36% observed once, and the top ten hold 15% to 20%. The sequencing used cultured PBMCs, collected from culture after CMV antigen stimulation. These receptors were collected from a human donor in good health (CMV status not recorded). Some clones in this sample may be carry-over from other donors' samples.

This clonotype was detected only a few times. DNA for the CDR3: TGTGCCAGCAGTTACTCGGGACCGACGATGACTGAAGCTTTCTTT. Translation gives CASSYSGPTMTEAFF. The chain employs TRBV6-5 and TRBJ1-1; possible D gene TRBD1, 5 bases. This CDR3 has 15 amino acids. Per germline, CDR1 MNHEY and CDR2 SVGAGI. V was clipped by 0 bases and J by 5 bases, with 13 bases between them.

The rearrangement links TRBV6-2 or TRBV6-3 to TRBJ1-6; D is undetermined. The CDR3 covers 12 residues. V was cut by 6 bases and J by 10 bases, with 10 bases left in between. Germline loops: CDR1 MNHEY, CDR2 SVGEGT. The CDR3 region has the DNA TGTGCCAGCAGAAGACTTGGCTCACCCCTCCACTTT. Protein: CASRRLGSPLHF.

This sequence joins TRBV20-1 and TRBJ2-7, with a weak D call TRBD2 (5 bases). Germline V lookup: CDR1 DFQATT, CDR2 SNEGSKA (reference sequence). The CDR3 is 14 amino acids. V was shortened by 2 bases and J by 0 bases, with 11 bases between the two germline ends. CDR3: CSARNGLSSYEQYF. In nucleotides, the CDR3 is TGCAGTGCTAGAAATGGACTGAGCTCCTACGAGCAGTACTTC.

This sequence joins TRBV7-6 and TRBJ2-1; 10 nucleotides match TRBD2. Trimming at V came to 5 bases and at J to 9 bases, leaving 13 bases not matched to a gene. The CDR3 is made up of 16 amino acids. Per germline, CDR1 SGHVS and CDR2 FNYEAQ. The CDR3: CASSTQWEREGGEQFF. The CDR3 nucleotides are TGTGCCAGCAGCACTCAGTGGGAGCGGGAGGGCGGTGAGCAGTTCTTC.

The V and J genes are TRBV7-9 and TRBJ2-1; TRBD1 matches 9 bases. CDR3 size: 19 residues. Per the germline V gene, CDR1 is SEHNR and CDR2 is FQNEAQ (reference sequence). After removal of 0 bases from V and 0 bases from J, the junction contained 9 bases not matched to a gene. The CDR3 protein is CASSLARGLDRGSYNEQFF. The CDR3 region has the DNA TGTGCCAGCAGCTTAGCGCGGGGACTGGACAGGGGCTCCTACAATGAGCAGTTCTTC.

This clonotype was detected a few times. The gene calls are TRBV7-9 and TRBJ2-1; 14 bases align to TRBD2. This CDR3 has 20 amino acids. From germline, CDR1 is SEHNR and CDR2 FQNEAQ (reference sequence). Trimming cost V 4 bases and J 1 base; bases outside gene matches: 12. The CDR3 region is CASSSRPGTSGRRSYNEQFF. DNA of the CDR3: TGTGCCAGCAGCTCGCGACCCGGGACTAGCGGGAGACGTTCCTACAATGAGCAGTTCTTC.

The J gene is TRBJ2-5, the V gene TRBV20-1; maybe TRBD2 (6 bases). Germline V CDR1 and CDR2: DFQATT, SNEGSKA (reference sequence). This CDR3 region has 12 residues. Trimming removed 5 bases from V and 5 bases from J, with 12 bases in between. As DNA, the CDR3 is TGCAGTGCTGGACGACTAGTTGAGACCCAGTACTTC. This translates into CSAGRLVETQYF.

In this sample, this clonotype turned up once. The rearrangement links TRBV20-1 to TRBJ2-3, with a possible D match to TRBD2 (5 bases). The CDR3 is 13 residues long. Trimming stripped 4 bases from V and 1 base from J, with 9 bases between. Looked up from germline, CDR1 is DFQATT and CDR2 is SNEGSKA (reference sequence). CDR3 amino acids: CSATDYGTDTQYF. The DNA of the CDR3 is TGCAGTGCTACAGACTATGGCACAGATACGCAGTATTTT.

The gene calls are TRBV20-1 and TRBJ2-5, with D perhaps being TRBD1 or TRBD2 (5 bases each). V was shortened by 3 bases and J by 4 bases, with 12 bases between the two germline ends. The CDR3 is 13 residues long. The V gene's germline CDR1 is DFQATT and CDR2 SNEGSKA (reference sequence). The CDR3 DNA follows: TGCAGTGCTAGTGGGGACCAATTAGAGACCCAGTACTTC. Its translation: CSASGDQLETQYF.

The table lists this clonotype with a few counts. The chain joins TRBV19 to TRBJ1-1, with D uncertain. Deletions cut 6 bases from V and 5 bases from J, with 16 bases between. Per the germline V gene, CDR1 is LNHDA and CDR2 is SQIVND (reference sequence). CDR3 size: 14 residues. CDR3 sequence (DNA): TGTGCCAGTAGCCACTCATTAAAAAAAACTGAAGCTTTCTTT. This translates into CASSHSLKKTEAFF.